This record covers a single T cell receptor (beta chain). Its recognized antigen is unknown. No much larger clone exists at a distance of one base, and base qualities are not known. Receptors were amplified or captured by 5' RACE. Sequencing was carried out with an Illumina MiSeq. During library preparation, unique molecular identifiers were attached to individual cDNA molecules so that TCRs could be counted quantitatively and reproducibly. The original pipeline was this. The median number of TCRs per sample was approximately 98,000, ranging from 23,224 to 690,600. The Decombinator software suite was used to annotate the V, J and CDR3 of the TCR reads. Every sample was subsampled to the same number of TCRs (28,000) for the PS versus PT1 abundance plots. Expanded TCRs were defined as absent before sensitization and observed at least eight times at the 2-week time point. TCRdb applied fastp at Q25 and MiXCR to the public reads, then kept only in-frame beta chains. Rows merge per CDR3 protein into single entries with the most common DNA and genes. TCRdb, not the authors, supplied the V and J calls. The sample contains about 81,000 distinct CDR3 sequences, approximately 15% of them found a single time. Jointly, the top ten make up nearly 7% of the sample.

The CDR3 contains 14 residues, cysteine and phenylalanine counted. This entry keeps only the CDR3 DNA: 42 bases, framed from base 1. In the germline V gene (reference sequence), CDR1 corresponds to DFQATT and CDR2 to SNEGSKA. Trimming takes 2 bases from V and 5 bases from J, and the germline ends sit 15 bases apart. Total RNA was isolated from unfractionated whole blood collected in Tempus Blood RNA tubes. About five healthy volunteers were used as TCR sequencing controls and were bled at day 0, 2 weeks and 6 weeks. The sample originates from a study of human T cells and chemical hapten exposure (dated by TCRdb to the early 2020s). Broadly, across the study: Libraries were pooled for sequencing, and variation in per-sample TCR yields was attributed mainly to small differences in library volumes within the pool. Peripheral blood TCR repertoire changes were tracked in vivo in alopecia patients during primary and secondary sensitization to the hapten diphenylcyclopropenone (DPC). For every blood RNA sample, sequencing covered both the TCR alpha and TCR beta chains.

What the study reported, not specific to this receptor: DPC sensitization did not change how many TCRs were above 1 in 1000 frequency, and no evidence was found of alterations in global repertoire structure. Repeated subsampling changed both the strength of the expansion versus patch-test correlation and the threshold at which the correlation became significant.

The clonotype comes from a female donor in good health. The chain was built from TRBV20-1 and TRBJ2-5; a tentative D call is TRBD1 (6 bases match). The CDR3 in this case is CSARIRGIQETQYF. The bases are TGCAGTGCTAGAATTAGGGGGATTCAGGAGACCCAGTACTTC.